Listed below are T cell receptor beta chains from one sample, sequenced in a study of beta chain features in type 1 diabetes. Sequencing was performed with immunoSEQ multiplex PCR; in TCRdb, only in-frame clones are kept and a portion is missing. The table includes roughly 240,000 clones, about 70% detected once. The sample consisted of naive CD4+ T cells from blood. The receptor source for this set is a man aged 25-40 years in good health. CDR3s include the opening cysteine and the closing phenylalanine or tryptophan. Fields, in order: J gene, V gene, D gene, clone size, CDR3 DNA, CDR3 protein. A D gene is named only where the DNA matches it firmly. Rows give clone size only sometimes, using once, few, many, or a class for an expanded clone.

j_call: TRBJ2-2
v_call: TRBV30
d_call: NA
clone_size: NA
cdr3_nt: TGTGCCTGGAGTATTGGACAGCGGAACACCGGGGAGCTGTTTTTT
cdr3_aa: CAWSIGQRNTGELFF

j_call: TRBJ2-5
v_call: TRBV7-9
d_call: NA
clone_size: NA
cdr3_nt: TGTGCCAGCACTGTTGGGGACACCAAAGAGACCCAGTACTTC
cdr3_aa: CASTVGDTKETQYF

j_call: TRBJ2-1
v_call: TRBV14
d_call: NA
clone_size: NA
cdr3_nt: TGTGCCAGCAGCCACATTCCAGACGGCAAGCAGCTCTTC
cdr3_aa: CASSHIPDGKQLF

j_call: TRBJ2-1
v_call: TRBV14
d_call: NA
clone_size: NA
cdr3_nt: TGTGCCAGCAGCCTTCAGAGAAATGAGCAGTTCTTC
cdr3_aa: CASSLQRNEQFF

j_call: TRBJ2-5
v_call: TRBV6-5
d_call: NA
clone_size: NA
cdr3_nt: TGTGCCAGCAGTTACACCTTGGGCTGGGGAGCAGAGACCCAGTACTTC
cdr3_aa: CASSYTLGWGAETQYF

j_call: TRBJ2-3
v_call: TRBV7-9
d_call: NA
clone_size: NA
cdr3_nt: TGTGCCAGCAGCTCACGGGTGAGCACAGATACGCAGTATTTT
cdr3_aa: CASSSRVSTDTQYF

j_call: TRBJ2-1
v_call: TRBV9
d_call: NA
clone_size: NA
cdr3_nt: TGTGCCAGCAGCGTAAACGGGTACAATGAGCAGTTCTTC
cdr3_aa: CASSVNGYNEQFF

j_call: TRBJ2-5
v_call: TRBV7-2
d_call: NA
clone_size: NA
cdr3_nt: TGTGCCAGCAGCTCAGGCATGGAAGAGACCCAGTACTTC
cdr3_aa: CASSSGMEETQYF

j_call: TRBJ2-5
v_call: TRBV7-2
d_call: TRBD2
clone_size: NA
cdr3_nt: TGTGCCAGCAGCTTAGGGGTAGCGGGAGAATTCGAGACCCAGTACTTC
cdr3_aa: CASSLGVAGEFETQYF

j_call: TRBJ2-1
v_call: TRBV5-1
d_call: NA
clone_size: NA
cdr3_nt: TGCGCCAGCAGCTTGAACAGCGGGTGGCAGTTCTTC
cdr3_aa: CASSLNSGWQFF

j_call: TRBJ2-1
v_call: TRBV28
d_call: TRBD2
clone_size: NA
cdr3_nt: TGTGCCAGCAGCTGGACTAGCGGACTCAATGAGCAGTTCTTC
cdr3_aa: CASSWTSGLNEQFF

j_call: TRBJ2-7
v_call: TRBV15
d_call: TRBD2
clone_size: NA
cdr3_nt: TGTGCCACCAGCAGAGATCTAGCGGGGTTCTACGAGCAGTACTTC
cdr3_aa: CATSRDLAGFYEQYF

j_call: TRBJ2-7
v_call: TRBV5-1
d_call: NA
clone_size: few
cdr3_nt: TGCGCCAGCAGCTTGGGCCGACTCGGACTGGGCGAGCAGTACTTC
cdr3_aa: CASSLGRLGLGEQYF

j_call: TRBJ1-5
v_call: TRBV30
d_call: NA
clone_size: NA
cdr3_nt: TGTGCCTGGAGTGATGCCATTCGGCCCCAGCATTTT
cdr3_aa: CAWSDAIRPQHF

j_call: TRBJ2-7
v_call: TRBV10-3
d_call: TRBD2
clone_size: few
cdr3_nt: TGTGCCATCAGTAAGACTAGCGGGCTCAACGAGCAGTACTTC
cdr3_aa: CAISKTSGLNEQYF

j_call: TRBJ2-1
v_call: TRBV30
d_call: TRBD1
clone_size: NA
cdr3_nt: TGTGCCTGGGTGGCAGGGGGAAGGAATGAGCAGTTCTTC
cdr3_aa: CAWVAGGRNEQFF

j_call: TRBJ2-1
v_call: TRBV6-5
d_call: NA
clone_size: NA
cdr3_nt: TGTGCCAGCAGTTCTTTCTACAATGAGCAGTTCTTC
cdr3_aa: CASSSFYNEQFF

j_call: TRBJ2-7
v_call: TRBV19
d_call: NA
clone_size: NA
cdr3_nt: TGTGCCAGTAGTATTGGGGGAACCTACGAGCAGTACTTC
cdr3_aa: CASSIGGTYEQYF

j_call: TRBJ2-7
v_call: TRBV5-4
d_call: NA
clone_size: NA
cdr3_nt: TGTGCCAGCAGCTTGGGACAGTCCTACGAGCAGTACTTC
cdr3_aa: CASSLGQSYEQYF

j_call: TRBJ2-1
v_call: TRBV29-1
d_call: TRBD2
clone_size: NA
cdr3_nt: TGCAGCGCCGCCGGGCGGGGGGATTACAATGAGCAGTTCTTC
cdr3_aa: CSAAGRGDYNEQFF

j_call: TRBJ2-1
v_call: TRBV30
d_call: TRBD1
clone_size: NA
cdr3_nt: TGTGCCTGGAGGAAGGCAGGGGGAAGAAATGAGCAGTTCTTC
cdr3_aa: CAWRKAGGRNEQFF

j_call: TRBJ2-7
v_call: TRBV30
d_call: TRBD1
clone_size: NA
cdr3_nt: TGTGCCTGGAGTACCGGACAGGGGTCTAACGAGCAGTACTTC
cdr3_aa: CAWSTGQGSNEQYF

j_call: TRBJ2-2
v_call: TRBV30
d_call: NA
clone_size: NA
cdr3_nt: TGTGCCTGGAGGGAGTCCGGGGAGCTGTTTTTT
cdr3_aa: CAWRESGELFF

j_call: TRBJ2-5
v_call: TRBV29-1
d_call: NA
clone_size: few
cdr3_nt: TGCAGCGCCGAGGGGGGAGACCAAGAGACCCAGTACTTC
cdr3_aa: CSAEGGDQETQYF

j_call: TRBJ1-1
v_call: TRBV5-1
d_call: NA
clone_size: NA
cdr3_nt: TGCGCCAGCAGCTCGAAGAACACTGAAGCTTTCTTT
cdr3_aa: CASSSKNTEAFF

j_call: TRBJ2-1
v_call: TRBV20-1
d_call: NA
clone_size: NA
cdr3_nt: TGCAGTGCTGCAGCTCCCAATGAGCAGTTCTTC
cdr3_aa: CSAAAPNEQFF

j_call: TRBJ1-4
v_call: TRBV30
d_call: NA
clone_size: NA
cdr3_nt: TGTGCCTACCCAGGAAAACTGTTTTTT
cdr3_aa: CAYPGKLFF

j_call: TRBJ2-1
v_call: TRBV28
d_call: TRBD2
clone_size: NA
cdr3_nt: TGTGCCAGCAGTTTAGTTAGCGGGAGAGGATACAATGAGCAGTTCTTC
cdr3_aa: CASSLVSGRGYNEQFF